Listed below are T cell receptor beta chains from one sample, sequenced in a study of draining lymph node invasion in breast cancer. Each CDR3 protein gets one entry after TCRdb re-called the bulk RNA-seq reads with MiXCR. In the table there are about 2,500 distinct CDR3 sequences, roughly 85% of which are singletons. The sample was sorted memory CD4+ effector T cells from a lymph node. The receptors originated from a female donor with luminal breast cancer. Both conserved end residues are part of each CDR3. D genes are given only for firm matches. A clone size is listed for some rows: how often the clone was seen (once, few, many), or a class if it is expanded.

TRBJ1-1	TRBV5-1	-	-	CASSLGSARNTEAFF	TGCGCCAGCAGCTTGGGATCAGCAAGGAACACTGAAGCTTTCTTT
TRBJ2-3	TRBV20-1	-	-	CSARVHKDTQYF	TGCAGTGCTAGAGTTCATAAAGATACGCAGTATTTT
TRBJ1-2	TRBV2	-	TRBD1	CASIGIGTAYGYTF	TGTGCCAGCATTGGGATCGGGACAGCCTATGGCTACACCTTC
TRBJ1-1	TRBV5-1	-	-	CASSFQARDTEAFF	TGCGCCAGCAGCTTTCAGGCGAGAGACACTGAAGCTTTCTTT
TRBJ2-7	TRBV25-1	-	-	CASRAPGSYEQYF	TGTGCCAGCAGAGCACCAGGGAGCTACGAGCAGTACTTC
TRBJ1-5	TRBV7-9	-	TRBD1	CASSSAGTGNQPQHF	TGTGCCAGCAGCTCCGCCGGGACAGGGAATCAGCCCCAGCATTTT
TRBJ2-2	TRBV7-3	-	-	CASSTSGNTGELFF	TGTGCCAGCAGCACCTCAGGGAACACCGGGGAGCTGTTTTTT
TRBJ2-3	TRBV6-5	-	-	CASQAADTQYF	TGTGCCAGCCAGGCGGCAGATACGCAGTATTTT
TRBJ1-1	TRBV29-1	-	-	CSVGVSRNTEAFF	TGCAGCGTTGGAGTGTCCAGAAACACTGAAGCTTTCTTT
TRBJ1-6	TRBV9	-	TRBD1	CASSRTGERSPLHF	TGTGCCAGCAGCCGGACAGGGGAGAGGTCACCCCTCCACTTT
TRBJ2-7	TRBV30	-	-	CAWSRGPPVEQYF	TGTGCCTGGAGTCGTGGCCCTCCGGTCGAGCAGTACTTC
TRBJ1-2	TRBV3-1	few	-	CASSQDIGAGGEGYTF	TGTGCCAGCAGCCAAGACATAGGTGCTGGTGGGGAGGGCTACACCTTC
TRBJ1-1	TRBV6-1	-	-	CASSESGNTEAFF	TGTGCCAGCAGTGAAAGCGGGAACACTGAAGCTTTCTTT
TRBJ2-7	TRBV12-3/TRBV12-4	-	-	CASSLGLASTYEQYF	TGTGCCAGCAGTTTAGGGTTGGCAAGCACCTACGAGCAGTACTTC
TRBJ1-3	TRBV6-6	-	TRBD1	CASSDPQGADGNTIYF	TGTGCCAGCAGCGACCCACAGGGGGCAGATGGAAACACCATATATTTT
TRBJ1-1	TRBV5-1	-	-	CASSPQGGISEAFF	TGCGCCAGCAGCCCACAGGGAGGGATTTCTGAAGCTTTCTTT
TRBJ1-2	TRBV15	-	TRBD1	CATSRDSDRVNGYTF	TGTGCCACCAGCAGAGATTCAGACAGGGTAAATGGCTACACCTTC
TRBJ1-2	TRBV6-6	-	TRBD1	CATKDRGSYGYTF	TGTGCCACCAAGGACAGGGGGAGTTATGGCTACACCTTC
TRBJ1-2	TRBV14	-	-	CASSQVPALTGSNYGYTF	TGTGCCAGCAGCCAAGTCCCTGCCCTCACAGGAAGCAACTATGGCTACACCTTC
TRBJ2-2	TRBV29-1	-	TRBD1	CSARRDRNTGELFF	TGCAGCGCCCGCCGGGACAGGAACACCGGGGAGCTGTTTTTT
TRBJ1-1	TRBV20-1	-	TRBD1	CSANGGTGYTEAFF	TGCAGTGCCAACGGGGGGACAGGGTACACTGAAGCTTTCTTT
TRBJ2-1	TRBV5-1	-	TRBD2	CASSLEGLAGSSGEQFF	TGCGCCAGCAGCTTGGAGGGACTAGCGGGGAGCTCCGGGGAGCAGTTCTTC
TRBJ2-2	TRBV5-1	once	-	CASSLEPGAGELFF	TGCGCCAGCAGCTTGGAACCGGGGGCCGGGGAGCTGTTTTTT
TRBJ2-5	TRBV20-1	-	TRBD2	CSARDALAGNQETQYF	TGCAGTGCTAGAGACGCGCTAGCGGGGAATCAAGAGACCCAGTACTTC
TRBJ2-3	TRBV6-2/TRBV6-3	-	TRBD1	CASSLGRTGGITDTQYF	TGTGCCAGCAGTCTGGGACGTACAGGGGGCATTACAGATACGCAGTATTTT
TRBJ2-5	TRBV25-1	-	-	CASSESWVETQYF	TGTGCCAGCAGTGAAAGTTGGGTAGAGACCCAGTACTTC
TRBJ2-5	TRBV12-3/TRBV12-4	-	TRBD2	CASSPLAEETQYF	TGTGCCAGCAGTCCTCTAGCGGAGGAGACCCAGTACTTC
TRBJ1-2	TRBV7-2	-	-	CASSLSGDYGYTF	TGTGCCAGCAGCCTGAGCGGGGACTATGGCTACACCTTC
TRBJ2-7	TRBV20-1	-	TRBD2	CSARTSGGLQYF	TGCAGTGCCAGGACTAGCGGGGGCCTGCAGTACTTC
TRBJ1-6	TRBV19	once	-	CASSRDRWNSPLHF	TGTGCCAGTAGTAGAGACAGGTGGAATTCACCCCTCCACTTT
TRBJ2-7	TRBV29-1	-	-	CSVEKVGAYEQYF	TGCAGCGTTGAAAAAGTGGGAGCCTACGAGCAGTACTTC
TRBJ1-2	TRBV2	-	-	CASSNMAQSYGYTF	TGTGCCAGCAGTAATATGGCCCAATCCTATGGCTACACCTTC
TRBJ1-4	TRBV6-6	-	-	CASSSLGNEKLFF	TGTGCCAGCAGTTCTCTGGGGAATGAAAAACTGTTTTTT
TRBJ2-1	TRBV5-6	-	TRBD2	CASSPGLTTYNEQFF	TGTGCCAGCAGCCCGGGACTAACCACGTACAATGAGCAGTTCTTC
TRBJ2-5	TRBV6-1	-	TRBD1	CASSPDRGKTQYF	TGTGCCAGCAGTCCGGACAGGGGAAAGACCCAGTACTTC
TRBJ1-4	TRBV19	few	-	CASSTGRNEKLFF	TGTGCCAGTAGTACCGGACGGAATGAAAAACTGTTTTTT
TRBJ1-4	TRBV18	-	-	CASSPRTGVEEKLFF	TGTGCCAGCTCACCACGGACGGGGGTGGAGGAAAAACTGTTTTTT
TRBJ1-2	TRBV12-3/TRBV12-4	-	TRBD1	CASSLTGVGYTF	TGTGCCAGCAGCTTGACAGGGGTTGGCTACACCTTC
TRBJ1-4	TRBV3-1	-	-	CASSQAGTGNEKLFF	TGTGCCAGCAGCCAAGCCGGGACGGGGAATGAAAAACTGTTTTTT
TRBJ1-4	TRBV27	-	-	CASSQGASEKLFF	TGTGCCAGCAGTCAGGGCGCCAGTGAAAAACTGTTTTTT
TRBJ2-7	TRBV4-2	-	TRBD2	CASSPYRGGVLTYEQYF	TGTGCCAGCAGTCCTTACCGCGGGGGAGTTCTGACCTACGAGCAGTACTTC
TRBJ2-7	TRBV20-1	-	-	CSAWTDGSYEQYF	TGCAGTGCCTGGACAGATGGGTCCTACGAGCAGTACTTC